This T cell receptor beta chain was sequenced in a study of T-cell memory formation after mild COVID-19 (dated by TCRdb to the early 2020s). As for the study more broadly: Most TCR sequence clusters were specific to one of the two donors. In a couple of donors, T-cell clones that expanded and contracted after mild COVID-19 were followed by sequencing TCRalpha and TCRbeta repertoires longitudinally. The cohort was made up of two young adult volunteers, one female and one male, who were previously healthy.

There are a few counts of this clonotype. Its antigen specificity is not known. Per-nucleotide qualities are absent, and no much larger clonotype sits a single base away. What the work shows at the level of the full study, not this receptor alone: The study covered only a couple of mild cases, and larger cohorts including severe cases with pre-infection samples were considered necessary. Balanced CD4/CD8 phenotypes were observed for clones contracting from day 15 to 85, whereas a bias towards CD4+ was observed for a second wave of clones expanding from day 15 to 37. Some responding clones were detected in pre-infection memory, suggesting pre-existing cross-reactive memory T cells joined the SARS-CoV-2 response. The second-wave clones that peaked on day 37 were not confirmed to be SARS-CoV-2 specific. Contracting CD4+ clones were found mainly in CM and EM memory subsets, while CD8+ clones were enriched in EMRA.

TCRdb shows the sequencer as Illumina NovaSeq 6000. cDNA libraries for TCRalpha and TCRbeta were prepared by 5'RACE using constant-segment primers, with sample barcodes and unique molecular identifiers added. RNA was extracted from every sample with Trizol reagent. Library amplification was performed in two PCR steps, and a second sample barcode and Illumina TruSeq adapters were introduced in the second step. Libraries were sequenced on an Illumina NovaSeq with 2 x 150 bp paired-end reads. Per the authors' processing: Demultiplexing of reads and collapsing into UMI-guided consensus sequences were performed with migec v1.2.7. Using mixcr v2.1.11, the UMI consensuses were aligned to TRA and TRB V and J templates and assembled into clonotypes. Clonotypes were classified as expanded or contracted when called significant by both edgeR and NoisET, with noise models trained on biological replicates. For edgeR calls, the thresholds were a false discovery rate-adjusted p below 0.01 and a log2 fold-change of 1. As an exploratory analysis of dynamics, max-normalized trajectories of the 1000 most abundant clonotypes were examined by PCA with hierarchical clustering. The CD4 or CD8 phenotype of responding clones was assigned using the separately sequenced CD4+ and CD8+ repertoires. The raw public data were reprocessed by TCRdb itself: fastp quality trimming at Q25, MiXCR clonotype calling, in-frame beta chains only. When rows share a CDR3 protein, they turn into one entry using the most common DNA and genes. These V and J calls are TCRdb output, not the study's own analysis. The sample records more than 150,000 distinct CDR3 sequences, approximately 17% of which are singletons. The top ten constitute 3% to 4.5% of the sample.

Ficoll-Paque density gradient centrifugation was used to isolate PBMCs. Counted from cysteine to phenylalanine, this CDR3 has 17 amino acids. The only DNA kept is the CDR3, 51 bases in frame from the first base. Sequences SGHRS (CDR1) and YFSETQ (CDR2) are obtained from the germline V gene. V was cut back by 0 bases and J by 6 bases, leaving a gap of 19 bases between them. The TCR was taken from a man between 18 and 35 years old who had mild COVID-19 (a few samples of this study predate the infection). The sample titles of this study are shuffled in the database, so cell type and time point are left out; the donor was told from shared clones. Sequenced: PBMCs or a T cell subset sorted from them (not recorded which). The V and J segments used are TRBV5-1 and TRBJ2-4, with the D gene call left open. The CDR3 protein is CASSLVGGSPAGNIQYF. At the DNA level, the sequence is TGCGCCAGCAGCTTGGTCGGTGGGTCCCCGGCTGGAAACATTCAGTACTTC.